This is a list of T cell receptor beta chains from one sample in a study of T cell repertoires in cytomegalovirus infection. Via MiXCR, TCRdb re-called the reads, giving one row per CDR3 protein. This sample carries roughly 700,000 distinct CDR3 sequences, 30% to 40% of them seen once, and the ten largest clones take about 20%. These receptors are not linked to any known antigen. The input for sequencing was cultured PBMCs, taken from culture after CMV antigen stimulation. All receptors derive from a human donor in good health (CMV status not recorded). Some clones in this sample may be carry-over from other donors' samples. Both conserved end residues are part of each CDR3. D genes are given only for firm matches. The size entry is marked missing in some rows and otherwise reads once, few, many or a size class.

V gene	D gene	J gene	clone size	CDR3 DNA	CDR3 protein
TRBV19	TRBD2	TRBJ2-1	few	TGTGCCAGTAGTAGAGAACTAGCGGGAGTATGGGACAATGAGCAGTTCTTC	CASSRELAGVWDNEQFF
TRBV7-2	TRBD2	TRBJ2-7	few	TGTGCCAGCAGCTCTAGGACTAGCGGGGGTGTCTACGAGCAGTACTTC	CASSSRTSGGVYEQYF
TRBV4-2	-	TRBJ2-7	few	TGTGCCAGCAGCCAAGTTCTTATGGGACTCCCCTACGAGCAGTACTTC	CASSQVLMGLPYEQYF
TRBV10-3	TRBD1	TRBJ1-4	-	TGTGCCATCAGTGAGTCGTCAGGGGGTAATGAAAAACTGTTTTTT	CAISESSGGNEKLFF
TRBV7-9	TRBD2	TRBJ2-7	-	TGTGCCAGCAGCTTCTCGACGGGGGGAGACGAGCAGTACTTC	CASSFSTGGDEQYF
TRBV5-1	TRBD1	TRBJ1-2	-	TGCGCCAGCAGCTATACAACAGGGGGCGATGGCTACACCTTC	CASSYTTGGDGYTF
TRBV20-1	-	TRBJ2-7	-	TGCAGTGCTGAATGGTTAGATCAGCAGTACTTC	CSAEWLDQQYF
TRBV15	TRBD1	TRBJ2-5	few	TGTGCCACCAGCGCAATAGGGGGCATACCGCAAGAGACCCAGTACTTC	CATSAIGGIPQETQYF
TRBV7-2	-	TRBJ1-1	few	TGTGCCAGCAGCTTAGCGGGGCTAAACCGGGCTTTCTTT	CASSLAGLNRAFF
TRBV19	-	TRBJ1-4	few	TGTGCCAGTAGCACTTCGGGCAGGAGAAATGAAAAACTGTTTTTT	CASSTSGRRNEKLFF
TRBV28	-	TRBJ2-1	-	TGTGCCAGCAGTTCCCCCGGAACTAGCCTAGGCTACAATGAGCAGTTCTTC	CASSSPGTSLGYNEQFF
TRBV9	TRBD2	TRBJ2-4	few	TGTGCCAGCAGCATAGCGGGAGGTGACATTCAGTACTTC	CASSIAGGDIQYF
TRBV29-1	-	TRBJ2-1	-	TGCAGCGCTTCGTCCCCCGTTTCCGATGAGCAGTTCTTC	CSASSPVSDEQFF
TRBV7-2	TRBD1	TRBJ2-5	few	TGTGCCAGCAAAGGGAAAGGGGGCGAGACCCAGTACTTC	CASKGKGGETQYF
TRBV7-6	-	TRBJ1-2	-	TGTGCCAGCAGCTTAGTACGGGCAGGCTCCTTCTATGGCTACACCTTC	CASSLVRAGSFYGYTF
TRBV7-8	TRBD1	TRBJ1-4	many	TGTGCCAGCAGTTCCCAGGGGGCTGCAACTAATGAAAAACTGTTTTTT	CASSSQGAATNEKLFF
TRBV6-1	TRBD1	TRBJ2-5	-	TGTGCCAGCAGTTTTACAGGGGGCGTCAAAGAGACCCAGTACTTC	CASSFTGGVKETQYF
TRBV7-6	TRBD2	TRBJ2-7	-	TGTGCCAGCAGCTTGAGCGGGGGGGCTCCTGTCGAGCAGTACTTC	CASSLSGGAPVEQYF
TRBV12-3/TRBV12-4	-	TRBJ2-1	few	TGTGCCAGCAGTTTAAGGAGTTTCTACAATGAGCAGTTCTTC	CASSLRSFYNEQFF
TRBV7-2	-	TRBJ2-2	few	TGTGCCAGCAGCCCACAGGGTTCGGTTGGGGAGCTGTTTTTT	CASSPQGSVGELFF
TRBV10-3	-	TRBJ1-1	few	TGTGCCATCAGTGAATACGACATATTGAACACTGAAGCTTTCTTT	CAISEYDILNTEAFF
TRBV12-3/TRBV12-4	-	TRBJ1-1	-	TGTGCCAGCAGCTATCAGACTGAAGCTTTCTTT	CASSYQTEAFF
TRBV7-2	-	TRBJ1-4	many	TGTGCCAGCAGCTTAGTGGGTGTAAGCGAAAAACTGTTTTTT	CASSLVGVSEKLFF
TRBV20-1	-	TRBJ2-3	-	TGCAGTGTAATCCAACTACGAGGGACAGATACGCAGTATTTT	CSVIQLRGTDTQYF